The rows below give T cell receptor beta chains drawn from one sample of a study of T cell responses to AZD1222 COVID-19 vaccine. Sequenced by immunoSEQ multiplex PCR; TCRdb stores in-frame clones only, minus some. Among approximately 110,000 clones listed, 70% to 90% were seen once. The sample consisted of peripheral blood, taken on day 0 of AZD1222 vaccination. The receptor set was obtained from an adult in good health. CDR3s include the opening cysteine and the closing phenylalanine or tryptophan. The D gene is left open where the match is weak. A clone size is listed for some rows: how often the clone was seen (once, few, many), or a class if it is expanded.

>-|TRBJ2-2|TRBV6-2/TRBV6-3|-
TGTGCCAGCACCCCGCACGCCGGGGAGCTGTTTTTT
CASTPHAGELFF
>-|TRBJ2-2|TRBV18|once
TGTGCCAGCTCACCTCTGGAATCGAGGGGCACCGGGGAGCTGTTTTTT
CASSPLESRGTGELFF
>-|TRBJ2-3|TRBV5-4|-
TGTGCTACCCGGAGGCGAGGGGGCACAGATACGCAGTATTTT
CATRRRGGTDTQYF
>-|TRBJ2-2|TRBV7-2|-
TGTGCCAGCAGCTTAGGGTCCTTCGCCGGGGAGCTGTTTTTT
CASSLGSFAGELFF
>TRBD1|TRBJ1-2|TRBV3-1/TRBV3-2|once
TGTGCCAGCAGTCACGACAGGGCTGGTGGCTACACCTTC
CASSHDRAGGYTF
>TRBD1|TRBJ1-1|TRBV28|-
TGTGCCAGCATCGACAGGGCGAACACTGAAGCTTTCTTT
CASIDRANTEAFF
>TRBD2|TRBJ2-2|TRBV18|-
TGTGCCAGCTCACCAGGGACTAGCGGTCACACCGGGGAGCTGTTTTTT
CASSPGTSGHTGELFF
>-|TRBJ1-2|TRBV7-8|few
TGTGCCAGCAGCCTAACTAACTATGGCTACACCTTC
CASSLTNYGYTF
>-|TRBJ1-1|TRBV28|-
TGTGCCAGCGCTCTGGGGGGGGCTGGAGCTTTCTTT
CASALGGAGAFF
>TRBD1|TRBJ2-7|TRBV12-3/TRBV12-4|-
TGTGCCAGCACCGGGGACAGGGACTACGAGCAGTACTTC
CASTGDRDYEQYF
>-|TRBJ1-5|TRBV10-1|-
TGCGCCAGCACCTCACACCACAGACCCTTTTTTAGCAATCAGCCCCAGCATTTT
CASTSHHRPFFSNQPQHF
>-|TRBJ1-2|TRBV11-2|-
TGTGCCAGCAGCTTAGATTACGAGGGTTTGGGTGGCTACACCTTC
CASSLDYEGLGGYTF
>-|TRBJ2-1|TRBV28|few
TGTGCCAGCAGCCCCCCAGCGGTTTACTACAATGAGCAGTTCTTC
CASSPPAVYYNEQFF
>TRBD1|TRBJ1-1|TRBV4-1|-
TGCGCCAGCAGCCAAGCGACAGGGGGCAAGATGAACACTGAAGCTTTCTTT
CASSQATGGKMNTEAFF
>-|TRBJ1-5|TRBV3-1/TRBV3-2|-
TGTGCCAGCAGCCCTCATAGCAATCAGCCCCAGCATTTT
CASSPHSNQPQHF
>-|TRBJ2-7|TRBV12-5|-
TGTGCTAGTGGTTCGACTCCCCTCCAAGGGGCCTACGAGCAGTACTTC
CASGSTPLQGAYEQYF
>-|TRBJ2-5|TRBV28|-
TGTGCCAGCAGAAGGGGTTTGGAGACCCAGTACTTC
CASRRGLETQYF
>-|TRBJ2-3|TRBV18|once
TGTGCCAGCTCACCACCCCCAGCCACAGATACGCAGTATTTT
CASSPPPATDTQYF
>TRBD1|TRBJ2-4|TRBV19|-
TGTGCCAGTAGCAGCACAGGGGGCAAAAACATTCAGTACTTC
CASSSTGGKNIQYF
>-|TRBJ2-2|TRBV11-2|-
TGTGCCAGCAGTATTAACCCCGGGACACTGAACACCGGGGAGCTGTTTTTT
CASSINPGTLNTGELFF
>-|TRBJ1-1|TRBV10-3|-
TGTGCCATCAGTGTAACCCAGGAGAACACTGAAGCTTTCTTT
CAISVTQENTEAFF
>-|TRBJ2-6|TRBV5-6|-
TGTGCCAGCAGCTGGGGCTCTGGGGCCAACGTCCTGACTTTC
CASSWGSGANVLTF
>TRBD1|TRBJ1-5|TRBV5-1|-
TGCGCCAGCAGCCCAACAGGGGCCCCAGATCAGCCCCAGCATTTT
CASSPTGAPDQPQHF
>-|TRBJ2-3|TRBV7-6|-
TGTGCCAGCAGCCTTCGCCAGGGAGGCACAGATACGCAGTATTTT
CASSLRQGGTDTQYF
>TRBD1|TRBJ2-1|TRBV12-5|-
TGTGCTAGTGGTTTGGCACGACAGGGGAGGAATGAGCAGTTCTTC
CASGLARQGRNEQFF
>-|TRBJ2-1|TRBV7-9|-
TGTGCCAGCAGCTTAGTCCAGCGAACACTTAATGAGCAGTTCTTC
CASSLVQRTLNEQFF